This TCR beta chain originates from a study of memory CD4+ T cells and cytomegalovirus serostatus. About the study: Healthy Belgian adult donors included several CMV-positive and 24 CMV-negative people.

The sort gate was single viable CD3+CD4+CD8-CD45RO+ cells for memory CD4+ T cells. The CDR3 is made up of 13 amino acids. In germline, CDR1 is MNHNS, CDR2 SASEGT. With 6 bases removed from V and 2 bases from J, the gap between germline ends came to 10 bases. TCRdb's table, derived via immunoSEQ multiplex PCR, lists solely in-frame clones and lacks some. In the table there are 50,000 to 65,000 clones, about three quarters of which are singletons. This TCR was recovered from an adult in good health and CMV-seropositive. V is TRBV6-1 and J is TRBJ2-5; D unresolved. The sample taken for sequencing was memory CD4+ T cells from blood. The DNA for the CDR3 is TGTGCCAGCAGGCCTACAGTACAAGAGACCCAGTACTTC. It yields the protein CASRPTVQETQYF.